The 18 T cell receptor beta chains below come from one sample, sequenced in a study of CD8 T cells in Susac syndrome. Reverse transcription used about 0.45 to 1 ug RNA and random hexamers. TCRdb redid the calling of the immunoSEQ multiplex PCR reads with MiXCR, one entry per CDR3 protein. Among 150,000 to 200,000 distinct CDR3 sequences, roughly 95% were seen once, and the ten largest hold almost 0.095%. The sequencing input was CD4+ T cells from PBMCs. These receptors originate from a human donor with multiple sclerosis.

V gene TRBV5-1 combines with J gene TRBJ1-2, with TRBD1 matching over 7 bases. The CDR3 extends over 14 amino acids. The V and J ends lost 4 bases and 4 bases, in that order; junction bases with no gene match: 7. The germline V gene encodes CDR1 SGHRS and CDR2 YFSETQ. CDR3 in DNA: TGCGCCAGCAGCATGACAGGGAATGGCTATGGCTACACCTTC. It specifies CASSMTGNGYGYTF.

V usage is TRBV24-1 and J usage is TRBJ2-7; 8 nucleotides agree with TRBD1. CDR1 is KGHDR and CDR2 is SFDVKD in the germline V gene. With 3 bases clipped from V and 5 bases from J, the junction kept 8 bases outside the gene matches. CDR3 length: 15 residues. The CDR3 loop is CATSDPGQGRDEQYF. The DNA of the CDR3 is TGTGCCACCAGTGATCCCGGACAGGGTCGGGACGAGCAGTACTTC.

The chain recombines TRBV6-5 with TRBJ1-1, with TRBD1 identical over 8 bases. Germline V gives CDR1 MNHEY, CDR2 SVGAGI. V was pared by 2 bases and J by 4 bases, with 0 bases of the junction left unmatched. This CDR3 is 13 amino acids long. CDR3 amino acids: CASSYDRGTEAFF. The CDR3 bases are TGTGCCAGCAGTTACGACAGGGGCACTGAAGCTTTCTTT.

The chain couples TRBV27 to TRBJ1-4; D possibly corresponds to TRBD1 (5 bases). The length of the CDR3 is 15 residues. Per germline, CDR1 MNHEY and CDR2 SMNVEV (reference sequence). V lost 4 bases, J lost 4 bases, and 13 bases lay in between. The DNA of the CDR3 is TGTGCCAGCAGTTCGTACCGGGACCGTAATGAAAAACTGTTTTTT. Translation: CASSSYRDRNEKLFF.

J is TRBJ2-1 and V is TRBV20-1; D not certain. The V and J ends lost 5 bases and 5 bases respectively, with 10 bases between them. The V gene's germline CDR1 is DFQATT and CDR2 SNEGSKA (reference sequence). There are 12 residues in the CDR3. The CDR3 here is CSAALQDNEQFF. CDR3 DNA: TGCAGTGCTGCCCTACAAGACAATGAGCAGTTCTTC.

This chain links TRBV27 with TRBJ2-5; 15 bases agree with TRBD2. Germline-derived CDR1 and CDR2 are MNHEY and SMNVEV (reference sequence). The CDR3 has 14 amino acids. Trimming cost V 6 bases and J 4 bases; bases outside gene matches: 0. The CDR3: CASRGLAGGETQYF. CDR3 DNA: TGTGCCAGCAGGGGACTAGCGGGAGGAGAGACCCAGTACTTC.

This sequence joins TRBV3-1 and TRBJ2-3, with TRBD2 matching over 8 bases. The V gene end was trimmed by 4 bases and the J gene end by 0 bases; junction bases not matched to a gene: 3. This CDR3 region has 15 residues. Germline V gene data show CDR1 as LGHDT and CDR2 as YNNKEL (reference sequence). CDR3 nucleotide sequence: TGTGCCAGCAGCCGACTAGCGCCTAGCACAGATACGCAGTATTTT. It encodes CASSRLAPSTDTQYF.

The chain's CDR3 is CASSPGRNEQFF. CDR3 nucleotide sequence: TGTGCCAGCTCACCAGGGCGGAATGAGCAGTTCTTC. This chain links TRBV18 with TRBJ2-1; no reliable D call. The ends were cut back, 2 bases at V and 7 bases at J, with 6 bases in the middle. Germline V gene sequence: CDR1 KGHSH, CDR2 LQKENI. CDR3 size: 12 residues.

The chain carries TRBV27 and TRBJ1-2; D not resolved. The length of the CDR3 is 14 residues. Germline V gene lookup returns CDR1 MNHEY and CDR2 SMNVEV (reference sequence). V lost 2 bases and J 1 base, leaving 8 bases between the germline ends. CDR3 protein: CASSLGGHNYGYTF. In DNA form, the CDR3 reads TGTGCCAGCAGTTTAGGTGGGCATAACTATGGCTACACCTTC.

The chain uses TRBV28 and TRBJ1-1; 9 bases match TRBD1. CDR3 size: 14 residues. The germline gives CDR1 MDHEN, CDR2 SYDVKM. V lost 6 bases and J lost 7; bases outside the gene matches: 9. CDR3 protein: CASSTTGGRVEAFF. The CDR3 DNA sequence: TGTGCCAGCAGCACGACAGGGGGGAGGGTTGAAGCTTTCTTT. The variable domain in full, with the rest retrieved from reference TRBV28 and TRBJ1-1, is DVKVTQSSRYLVKRTGEKVFLECVQDMDHENMFWYRQDPGLGLRLIYFSYDVKMKEKGDIPEGYSVSREKKERFSLILESASTNQTSMYLCASSTTGGRVEAFFGQGTRLTVV.

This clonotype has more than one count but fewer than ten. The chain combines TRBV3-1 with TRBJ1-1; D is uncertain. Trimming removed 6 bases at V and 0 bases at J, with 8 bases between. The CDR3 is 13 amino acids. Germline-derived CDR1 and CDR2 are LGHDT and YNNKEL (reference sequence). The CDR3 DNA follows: TGTGCCAGCAGTAGAACAGTGAACACTGAAGCTTTCTTT. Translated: CASSRTVNTEAFF.

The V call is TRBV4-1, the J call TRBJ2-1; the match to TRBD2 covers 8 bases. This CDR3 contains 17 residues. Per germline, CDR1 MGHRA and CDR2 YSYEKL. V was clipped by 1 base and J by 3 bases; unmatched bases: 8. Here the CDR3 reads CASSQAGGRTVYNEQFF. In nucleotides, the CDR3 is TGCGCCAGCAGCCAAGCGGGCGGGAGGACCGTCTACAATGAGCAGTTCTTC.

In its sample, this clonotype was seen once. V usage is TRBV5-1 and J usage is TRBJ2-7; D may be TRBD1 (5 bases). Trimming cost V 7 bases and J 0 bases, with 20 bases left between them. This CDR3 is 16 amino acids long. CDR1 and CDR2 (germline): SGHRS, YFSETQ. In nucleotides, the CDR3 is TGCGCCAGCGGAAAGAATGTAGACAGCCTCTCCTACGAGCAGTACTTC. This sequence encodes CASGKNVDSLSYEQYF.

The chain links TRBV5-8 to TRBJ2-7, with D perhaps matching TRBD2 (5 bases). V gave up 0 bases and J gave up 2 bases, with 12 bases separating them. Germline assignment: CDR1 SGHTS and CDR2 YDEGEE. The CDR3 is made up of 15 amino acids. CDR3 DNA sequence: TGTGCCAGCAGCTTGGTCGAAGGGAGCCCCTACGAGCAGTACTTC. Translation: CASSLVEGSPYEQYF.

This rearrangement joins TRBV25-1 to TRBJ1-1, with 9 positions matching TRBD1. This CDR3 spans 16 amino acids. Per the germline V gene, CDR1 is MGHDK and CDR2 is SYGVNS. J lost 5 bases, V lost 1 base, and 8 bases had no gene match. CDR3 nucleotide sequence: TGTGCCAGCAGTGAATTGGGACAGGGCCTTCGGACTGAAGCTTTCTTT. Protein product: CASSELGQGLRTEAFF.

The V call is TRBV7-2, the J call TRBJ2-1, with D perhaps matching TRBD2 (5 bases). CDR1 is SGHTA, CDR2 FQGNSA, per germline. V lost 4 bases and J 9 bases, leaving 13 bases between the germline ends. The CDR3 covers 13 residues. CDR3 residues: CASSSTRGSEQFF. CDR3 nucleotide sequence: TGTGCCAGCAGCTCAACGAGAGGGAGTGAGCAGTTCTTC.

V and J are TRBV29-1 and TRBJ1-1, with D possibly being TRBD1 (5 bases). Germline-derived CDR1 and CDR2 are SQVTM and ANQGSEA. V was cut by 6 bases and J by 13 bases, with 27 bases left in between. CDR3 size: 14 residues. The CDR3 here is CSVPGGIAQWGVFF. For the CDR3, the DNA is TGCAGCGTCCCTGGGGGGATCGCTCAATGGGGCGTTTTCTTT.

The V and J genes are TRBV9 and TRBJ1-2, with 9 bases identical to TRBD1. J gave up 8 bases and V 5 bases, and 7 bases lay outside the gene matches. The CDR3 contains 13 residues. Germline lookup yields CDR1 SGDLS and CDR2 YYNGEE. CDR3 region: CASRDRDRVGYTF. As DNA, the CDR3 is TGTGCCAGCAGAGACCGGGACAGGGTGGGCTACACCTTC.